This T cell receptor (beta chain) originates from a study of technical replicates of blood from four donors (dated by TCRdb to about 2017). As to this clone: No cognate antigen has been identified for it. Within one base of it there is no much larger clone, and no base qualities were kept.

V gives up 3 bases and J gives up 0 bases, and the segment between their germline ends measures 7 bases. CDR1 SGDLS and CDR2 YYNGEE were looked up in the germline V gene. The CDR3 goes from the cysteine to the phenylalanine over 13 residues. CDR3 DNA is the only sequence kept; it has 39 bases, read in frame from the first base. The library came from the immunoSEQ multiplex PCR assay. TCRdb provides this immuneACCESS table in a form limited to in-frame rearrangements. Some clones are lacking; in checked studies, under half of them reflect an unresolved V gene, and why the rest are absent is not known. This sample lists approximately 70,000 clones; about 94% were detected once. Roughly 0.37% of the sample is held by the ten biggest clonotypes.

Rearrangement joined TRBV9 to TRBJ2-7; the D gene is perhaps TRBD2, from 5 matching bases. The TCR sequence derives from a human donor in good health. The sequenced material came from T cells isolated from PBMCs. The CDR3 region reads CASSGLSSYEQYF. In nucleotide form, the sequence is TGTGCCAGCAGCGGACTAAGCTCCTACGAGCAGTACTTC.